Listed below are T cell receptor beta chains from one sample, sequenced in a study of shared clonotypes between healthy human individuals. Assay: immunoSEQ multiplex PCR; the TCRdb copy retains only in-frame clones and omits some. The data contain roughly 500,000 clones, 90% to 97% of them singletons. The sample comprised naive CD4+ T cells sorted from blood. Every receptor here comes from a woman under 40 in good health. The CDR3 runs from the conserved cysteine through the conserved F or W. Each record gives: clone size, V gene, J gene, D gene, CDR3 DNA, CDR3 protein. A D gene is named only where the DNA matches it firmly. Expanded clones get a size class; other rows say once, few or many, or leave the size out.

>.|TRBV28|TRBJ1-5|.
TGTGCCAGCAGTTCCTCCCAGGGAGATCAGCCCCAGCATTTT
CASSSSQGDQPQHF
>.|TRBV28|TRBJ1-1|.
TGTGCCAGCAGTTCTAGGCCTGAAGCTTTCTTT
CASSSRPEAFF
>.|TRBV29-1|TRBJ1-1|.
TGCAGCGTTGAAGATTACCGGGCTTTCTTT
CSVEDYRAFF
>.|TRBV29-1|TRBJ2-1|TRBD2
TGCAGCGTTGAGCGTAGACTAGCGGGAGGAGTGGGTGAGCAGTTCTTC
CSVERRLAGGVGEQFF
>.|TRBV2|TRBJ1-4|TRBD1
TGTGCCAGCAGTTATACCGCGACAGGGGGTGAAAAACTGTTTTTT
CASSYTATGGEKLFF
>.|TRBV9|TRBJ1-5|TRBD1
TGTGCCAGCAGCCCCGACAGGGTGCATGAGCCCCAGCATTTT
CASSPDRVHEPQHF
>.|TRBV19|TRBJ1-5|.
TGTGCCAGTACAGGGTTAGGCAATCAGCCCCAGCATTTT
CASTGLGNQPQHF
>.|TRBV28|TRBJ2-1|.
TGTGCCAGCTCTCCCGGAGGAGGGCCTTCCTACAATGAGCAGTTCTTC
CASSPGGGPSYNEQFF
>.|TRBV2|TRBJ1-2|.
TGTGCCAGCAGCCTGGAGTATGAGGGGGGCTATGGCTACACCTTC
CASSLEYEGGYGYTF
>.|TRBV7-8|TRBJ2-5|.
TGTGCCAGCAGCTCCAGACCTTCCTACCAGGAGACCCAGTACTTC
CASSSRPSYQETQYF
>.|TRBV15|TRBJ1-1|.
TGTGCCACCAGCAGAGAATTCGGCGACAGGACTGAAGCTTTCTTT
CATSREFGDRTEAFF
>once|TRBV6-5|TRBJ2-7|TRBD2
TGTGCCAGCAGTTTTAGCGGGAGGACCTACGAGCAGTACTTC
CASSFSGRTYEQYF
>.|TRBV18|TRBJ1-3|TRBD1
TGTGCCAGCTCACCGGGACAGACCACATCTGGAAACACCATATATTTT
CASSPGQTTSGNTIYF
>.|TRBV4-3|TRBJ2-7|.
TGCGCCAGCAGCCAGGTTGGAGGGGTTCTCGAGCAGTACTTC
CASSQVGGVLEQYF
>.|TRBV7-2|TRBJ1-1|.
TGTGCCAGCAGCTTAGGTCCTAAGCGAGAAGCTTTCTTT
CASSLGPKREAFF
>once|TRBV6-1|TRBJ1-1|.
TGTGCCAGCAGTGATTTAAAGGTCGATAAGGGATGGGAATCGGCTTTCTTT
CASSDLKVDKGWESAFF
>.|TRBV11-2|TRBJ2-7|TRBD2
TGTGCCAGCAGCTCGGCCCTAGCGGGAGGGCCTCGCGAGCAGTACTTC
CASSSALAGGPREQYF
>.|TRBV28|TRBJ2-1|.
TGTGCCAGCAGTTTTGATGCTTGGGGAGGTGACTACAATGAGCAGTTCTTC
CASSFDAWGGDYNEQFF
>.|TRBV27|TRBJ2-1|.
TGTGCCAGCAGTTTCGGGAGTTGGTCCTACAATGAGCAGTTCTTC
CASSFGSWSYNEQFF
>.|TRBV29-1|TRBJ1-2|TRBD1
TGCAGCGTCGAGACAAGGACAGGGGGCTACACCTTC
CSVETRTGGYTF
>.|TRBV6-4|TRBJ2-6|.
TGTGCCAGCAAGGACAGCTCTGGGGCCAACGTCCTGACTTTC
CASKDSSGANVLTF
>.|TRBV7-9|TRBJ1-1|.
TGTGCCAGCAGCTTAAGTCAGGTGTCTGAAGCTTTCTTT
CASSLSQVSEAFF